The clone carrying this TCR beta chain was recorded only once. Germline loops: CDR1 DFQATT, CDR2 SNEGSKA (reference sequence). V lost 3 bases and J lost 6, with 12 bases in between. The CDR3 runs to 13 residues. Profiling relied on immunoSEQ multiplex PCR, and the TCRdb table lists in-frame clones only, not all of them. The sample has around 78,000 clones; 85% to 90% are singletons. This entry is derived from a study of blood T cell repertoires in COVID-19. The chain uses TRBV20-1 and TRBJ1-5; perhaps TRBD1 as D (5 bases). The clonotype originates from a woman aged 45-60 years with acute COVID-19. Sequencing input: PBMCs or T cells enriched from blood (not recorded which). The CDR3: CSASFRVGQPQHF. CDR3 bases: TGCAGTGCTAGTTTCAGGGTCGGTCAGCCCCAGCATTTT.